Listed below are T cell receptor beta chains from one sample, sequenced in a study of CD8 T cells in Susac syndrome. TCRdb reprocessed the immunoSEQ multiplex PCR reads via MiXCR and lists one record per CDR3 protein. The sample yields some 140,000 distinct CDR3 sequences, 95% seen once. The sample taken for sequencing was CD8+ T cells from PBMCs. Every receptor here comes from a human donor with Susac syndrome. CDR3s include the opening cysteine and the closing phenylalanine or tryptophan. Each record gives: D gene, V gene, clone size, J gene, CDR3 DNA, CDR3 protein. D genes are given only for firm matches. The size field is filled for only some rows; it gives once, few, many or a size class.

>.|TRBV12-3/TRBV12-4|.|TRBJ2-7
TGTGCCAGCAGTTCGGTAGACAGGAGACCCTACGAGCAGTACTTC
CASSSVDRRPYEQYF
>.|TRBV6-5|.|TRBJ2-7
TGTGCCAGCAGTTGGACAGTCAGAGCTTCGGAGCAGTACTTC
CASSWTVRASEQYF
>TRBD2|TRBV4-1|.|TRBJ2-5
TGCGCCAGCAGCCTATACCCTGCGGGAGCACAAGAGACCCAGTACTTC
CASSLYPAGAQETQYF
>.|TRBV7-9|.|TRBJ2-7
TGTGCCAGCAGCTTAGGGGTTCGGAAGCAGTACTTC
CASSLGVRKQYF
>.|TRBV29-1|.|TRBJ2-7
TGCAGCGTTTGGGCAGCCGGGACCCCCTACGAGCAGTACTTC
CSVWAAGTPYEQYF
>.|TRBV7-3|.|TRBJ2-6
TGTGCCAGCAGCTTGAACAGGGTTCCTATTTCTGGGGCCAACGTCCTGACTTTC
CASSLNRVPISGANVLTF
>.|TRBV4-1|.|TRBJ2-5
TGCGCCAGCAGCCAAGATCCCGGAACCCAAGAGACCCAGTACTTC
CASSQDPGTQETQYF
>.|TRBV19|.|TRBJ2-5
TGTGCCAGTAGTAGACACCAAGAGACCCAGTACTTC
CASSRHQETQYF
>.|TRBV18|.|TRBJ2-7
TGTGCCAGCTCACCCCCCCCGGGCAGAACCTACGAGCAGTACTTC
CASSPPPGRTYEQYF
>TRBD1|TRBV4-1|once|TRBJ2-7
TGCGCCAGCAGCCTCGGACAGGCCCACGAGCAGTACTTC
CASSLGQAHEQYF
>.|TRBV20-1|.|TRBJ1-5
TGCAGTGCCCTACCGGGACCCGGAGGCAATCAGCCCCAGCATTTT
CSALPGPGGNQPQHF
>.|TRBV27|.|TRBJ2-3
TGTGCCAGCAGTCCCCCCGGGGGTGAGGCGCAGTATTTT
CASSPPGGEAQYF
>.|TRBV15|.|TRBJ2-7
TGTGCCACCAGCAGAGTCTCGGGAACTTACGAGCAGTACTTC
CATSRVSGTYEQYF
>.|TRBV6-5|.|TRBJ2-7
TGTGCCAGCAGTACCGAGACGTTCTCCTACGAGCAGTACTTC
CASSTETFSYEQYF
>TRBD2|TRBV24-1|once|TRBJ2-2
TGTGCCACCAGTGAGTCGGGACTAGCGGGAGTAGGCGGGGAGCTGTTTTTT
CATSESGLAGVGGELFF
>.|TRBV3-1|.|TRBJ2-7
TGTGCCAGCAGCCAAGGACTACCTTCCTACGAGCAGTACTTC
CASSQGLPSYEQYF
>.|TRBV4-1|once|TRBJ2-7
TGCGCCAGCAGCCCGTATAGTACCACGAGCAGCGAGCAGTACTTC
CASSPYSTTSSEQYF
>.|TRBV13|.|TRBJ2-7
TGTGCCAGCAGCCCTCCGTGGGCTAGACCAGCCTACGAGCAGTACTTC
CASSPPWARPAYEQYF
>TRBD1|TRBV13|.|TRBJ1-2
TGTGCCAGCAGCTTGGTCCAGGGGGATGGCTACACCTTC
CASSLVQGDGYTF
>.|TRBV12-3/TRBV12-4|once|TRBJ1-1
TGTGCCAGCAGTGCCTCTCATCGGGCCTCACGGGTAGCTTTCTTT
CASSASHRASRVAFF
>.|TRBV9|.|TRBJ2-3
TGTGCCAGCAGCGGGGTCGAGGGTTCCCTTGCAGATACGCAGTATTTT
CASSGVEGSLADTQYF
>.|TRBV12-3/TRBV12-4|.|TRBJ1-2
TGTGCCAGCAGTTTAGCTTCGGGCTATGGCTACACCTTC
CASSLASGYGYTF
>.|TRBV2|.|TRBJ2-3
TGTGCCAGCAGTGAAGCAGCCTCTAGCACAGATACGCAGTATTTT
CASSEAASSTDTQYF
>.|TRBV9|.|TRBJ1-5
TGTGCCAGCAGCGTAGGGGGAGACGGAAATCAGCCCCAGCATTTT
CASSVGGDGNQPQHF
>TRBD2|TRBV9|.|TRBJ2-1
TGTGCCAGCAGCGACAGCGGGCGGGAGGGCCGCGGCAATGAGCAGTTCTTC
CASSDSGREGRGNEQFF
>TRBD2|TRBV12-5|.|TRBJ2-3
TGTGCTAGTGGCCAGGGAATATTGACTAGCGGGGATATCACAGATACGCAGTATTTT
CASGQGILTSGDITDTQYF
>TRBD1|TRBV27|.|TRBJ1-1
TGTGCCAGCAGTTTATCGACAGGGGGGCCCGAAGCTTTCTTT
CASSLSTGGPEAFF
>TRBD2|TRBV27|.|TRBJ2-1
TGTGCCAGCAGTCTAGCGGGAGGGTTCGGGGATGAGCAGTTCTTC
CASSLAGGFGDEQFF
>.|TRBV13|.|TRBJ2-2
TGTGCCAGCAGCTTAGCCGAGGACTCCCAGAGGGCCGGGGAGCTGTTTTTT
CASSLAEDSQRAGELFF
>.|TRBV5-6|.|TRBJ1-1
TGTGCCAGCAGCTTTGGGCGTAGTAGTGGTGAAGCTTTCTTT
CASSFGRSSGEAFF
>.|TRBV7-9|.|TRBJ1-1
TGTGCCAGCACCCTAAGTGACACTGAAGCTTTCTTT
CASTLSDTEAFF
>.|TRBV6-6|few|TRBJ1-2
TGTGCCAGCAGTTCCGGGGGTTATGGCTACACCTTC
CASSSGGYGYTF
>.|TRBV19|.|TRBJ1-5
TGTGCCAGTAGTCTTTTACATCAGCCCCAGCATTTT
CASSLLHQPQHF
>.|TRBV29-1|.|TRBJ2-7
TGCAGCGCCCTTTCGGGGCAGACCTACGAGCAGTACTTC
CSALSGQTYEQYF
>.|TRBV30|.|TRBJ1-2
TGTGCCTGGAGTTACGGGAACTATGGCTACACCTTC
CAWSYGNYGYTF
>TRBD1|TRBV7-6|.|TRBJ1-2
TGTGCCAGCAGCTTAGATTCGAGACAGGGGCACTATGGCTACACCTTC
CASSLDSRQGHYGYTF
>.|TRBV9|.|TRBJ1-1
TGTGCCAGCAGCGTTGGGGGGGCGACAGAAGCTTTCTTT
CASSVGGATEAFF
>.|TRBV6-6|once|TRBJ1-1
TGTGCCAGCAGTACTGACAGTTTGTACACTGAAGCTTTCTTT
CASSTDSLYTEAFF
>TRBD2|TRBV27|.|TRBJ2-5
TGTGCCAGCAGTTTATTCCTAGCTAGCGGGAGTGGCGGAGAGACCCAGTACTTC
CASSLFLASGSGGETQYF
>.|TRBV5-4|.|TRBJ2-7
TGTGCCAGCAGCTTGGGGACAGAATTTTACGAGCAGTACTTC
CASSLGTEFYEQYF
>TRBD2|TRBV27|.|TRBJ2-6
TGTGCCAGCAGTTTATATCAAGCGGGGGGTTCAGGGGCCAACGTCCTGACTTTC
CASSLYQAGGSGANVLTF
>.|TRBV4-1|once|TRBJ2-4
TGCGCCAGCAGCCAAGATTCGACGGCCATTCAGTACTTC
CASSQDSTAIQYF
>.|TRBV24-1|.|TRBJ2-5
TGTGCCACCAGTGATTTGGGGGACGCGGAGACCCAGTACTTC
CATSDLGDAETQYF
>.|TRBV12-3/TRBV12-4|.|TRBJ2-3
TGTGCCAGCAGTTTAGATAGTGCAGATACGCAGTATTTT
CASSLDSADTQYF
>.|TRBV9|.|TRBJ2-7
TGTGCCAGCAGCGTAGGGCCAGCGGGCGCATCCTACGAGCAGTACTTC
CASSVGPAGASYEQYF
>.|TRBV21-1|.|TRBJ2-3
TGTGCCAGCAGCAAAGCGGGACTAGCGGGAGTCAGCACAGATACGCAGTATTTT
CASSKAGLAGVSTDTQYF
>.|TRBV2|.|TRBJ2-5
TGTGCCTTCGGGGTCTTGTGGGCAGAGACCCAGTACTTC
CAFGVLWAETQYF